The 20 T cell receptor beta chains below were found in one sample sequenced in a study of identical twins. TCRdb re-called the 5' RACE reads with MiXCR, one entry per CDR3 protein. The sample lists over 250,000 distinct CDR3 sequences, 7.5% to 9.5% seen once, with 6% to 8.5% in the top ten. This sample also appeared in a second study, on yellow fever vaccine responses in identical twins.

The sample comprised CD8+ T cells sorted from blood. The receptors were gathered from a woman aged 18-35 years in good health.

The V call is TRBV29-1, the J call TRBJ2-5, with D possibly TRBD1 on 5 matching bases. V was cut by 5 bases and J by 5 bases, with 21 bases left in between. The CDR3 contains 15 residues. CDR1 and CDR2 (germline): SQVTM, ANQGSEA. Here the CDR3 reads CSVPDEPQGWETQYF. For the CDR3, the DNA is TGCAGCGTTCCCGACGAGCCCCAGGGTTGGGAGACCCAGTACTTC.

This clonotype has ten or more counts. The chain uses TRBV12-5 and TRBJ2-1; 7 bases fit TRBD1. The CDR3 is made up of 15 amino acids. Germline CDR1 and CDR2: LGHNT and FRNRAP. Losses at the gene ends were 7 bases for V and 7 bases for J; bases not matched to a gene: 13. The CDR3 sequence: CASAPGQTPVNEQFF. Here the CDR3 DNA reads TGTGCTAGTGCCCCGGGACAGACACCCGTAAATGAGCAGTTCTTC.

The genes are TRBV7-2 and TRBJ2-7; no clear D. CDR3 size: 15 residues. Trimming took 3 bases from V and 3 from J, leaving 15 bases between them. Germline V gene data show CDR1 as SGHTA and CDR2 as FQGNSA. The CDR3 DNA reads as TGTGCCAGCAGCTTTCGATACCCCGGCTACTACGAGCAGTACTTC. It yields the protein CASSFRYPGYYEQYF.

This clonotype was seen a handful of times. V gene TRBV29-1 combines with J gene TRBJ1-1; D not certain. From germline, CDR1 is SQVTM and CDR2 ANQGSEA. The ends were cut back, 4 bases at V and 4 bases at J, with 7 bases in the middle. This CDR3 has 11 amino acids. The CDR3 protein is CSVAAFTEAFF. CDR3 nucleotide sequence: TGCAGCGTTGCGGCTTTCACTGAAGCTTTCTTT.

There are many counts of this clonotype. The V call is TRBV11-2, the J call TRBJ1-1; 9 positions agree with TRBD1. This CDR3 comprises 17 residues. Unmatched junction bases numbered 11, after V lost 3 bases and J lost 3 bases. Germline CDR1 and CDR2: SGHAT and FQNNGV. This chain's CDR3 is CASSFDVLQGADTEAFF. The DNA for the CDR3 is TGTGCCAGCAGCTTTGATGTACTACAGGGGGCTGACACTGAAGCTTTCTTT.

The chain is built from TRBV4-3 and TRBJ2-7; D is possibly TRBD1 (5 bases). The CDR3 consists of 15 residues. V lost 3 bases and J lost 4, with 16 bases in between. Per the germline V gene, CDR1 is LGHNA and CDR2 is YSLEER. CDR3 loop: CASSQSRQGRYEQYF. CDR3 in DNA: TGCGCCAGCAGCCAGTCCCGGCAGGGTAGGTACGAGCAGTACTTC.

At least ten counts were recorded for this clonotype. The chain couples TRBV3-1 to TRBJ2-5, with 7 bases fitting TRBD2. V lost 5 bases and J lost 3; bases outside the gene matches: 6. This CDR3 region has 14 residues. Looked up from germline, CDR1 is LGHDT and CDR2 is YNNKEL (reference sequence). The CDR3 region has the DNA TGTGCCAGCAGCTTCTCCGGGACTAAAGAGACCCAGTACTTC. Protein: CASSFSGTKETQYF.

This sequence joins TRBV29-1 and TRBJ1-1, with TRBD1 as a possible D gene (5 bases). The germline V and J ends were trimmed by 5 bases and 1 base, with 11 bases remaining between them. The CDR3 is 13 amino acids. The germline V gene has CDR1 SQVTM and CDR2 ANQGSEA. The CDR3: CSVSWGENTEAFF. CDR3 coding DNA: TGCAGCGTTTCATGGGGGGAGAACACTGAAGCTTTCTTT.

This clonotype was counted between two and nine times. The CDR3 loop is CATSRKGAGAGANVLTF. Here the CDR3 DNA reads TGTGCCACCAGCAGGAAAGGGGCAGGGGCTGGGGCCAACGTCCTGACTTTC. The rearrangement links TRBV15 to TRBJ2-6; the D gene is possibly TRBD1 (6 bases). Germline CDR1 LNHNV, CDR2 YYDKDF (reference sequence). This CDR3 spans 17 amino acids. The germline V and J ends were trimmed by 3 bases and 2 bases, with 14 bases remaining between them.

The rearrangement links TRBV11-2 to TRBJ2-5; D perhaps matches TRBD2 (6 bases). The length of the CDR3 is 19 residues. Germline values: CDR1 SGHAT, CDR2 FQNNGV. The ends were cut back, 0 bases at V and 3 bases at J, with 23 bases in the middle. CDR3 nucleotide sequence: TGTGCCAGCAGCTTAGATATTTCTCTGACGGGAGAAGGGGAAGAGACCCAGTACTTC. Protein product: CASSLDISLTGEGEETQYF.

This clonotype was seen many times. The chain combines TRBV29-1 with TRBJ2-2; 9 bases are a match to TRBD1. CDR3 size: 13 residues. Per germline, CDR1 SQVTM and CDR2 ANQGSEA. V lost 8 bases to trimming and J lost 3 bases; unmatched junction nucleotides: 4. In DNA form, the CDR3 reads TGCAGCTTAAGGACAGGGGACACCGGGGAGCTGTTTTTT. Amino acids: CSLRTGDTGELFF.

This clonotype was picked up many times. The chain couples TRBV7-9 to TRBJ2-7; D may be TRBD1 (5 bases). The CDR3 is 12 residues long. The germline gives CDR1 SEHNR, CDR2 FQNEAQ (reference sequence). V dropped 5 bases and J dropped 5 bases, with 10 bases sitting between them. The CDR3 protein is CASSPRVDEQYF. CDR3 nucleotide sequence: TGTGCCAGCAGCCCCAGGGTAGACGAGCAGTACTTC.

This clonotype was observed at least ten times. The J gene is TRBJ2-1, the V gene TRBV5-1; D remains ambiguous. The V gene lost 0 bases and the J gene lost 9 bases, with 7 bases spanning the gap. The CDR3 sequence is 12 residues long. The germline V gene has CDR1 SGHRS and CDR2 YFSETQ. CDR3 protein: CASSLVFGEQFF. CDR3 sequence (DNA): TGCGCCAGCAGCTTGGTTTTCGGTGAGCAGTTCTTC.

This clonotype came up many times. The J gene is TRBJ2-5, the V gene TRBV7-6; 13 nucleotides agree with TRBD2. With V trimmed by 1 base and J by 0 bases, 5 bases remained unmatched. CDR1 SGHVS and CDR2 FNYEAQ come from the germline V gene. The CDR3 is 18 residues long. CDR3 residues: CASSLEGGLAGHQETQYF. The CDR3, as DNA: TGTGCCAGCAGCTTAGAAGGGGGACTAGCGGGGCACCAAGAGACCCAGTACTTC.

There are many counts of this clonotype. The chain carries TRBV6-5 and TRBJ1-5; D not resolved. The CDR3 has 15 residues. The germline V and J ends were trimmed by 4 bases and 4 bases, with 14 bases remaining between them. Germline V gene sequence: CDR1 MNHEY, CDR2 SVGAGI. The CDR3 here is CASSWRGLGNQPQHF. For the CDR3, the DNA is TGTGCCAGCAGTTGGCGGGGTTTGGGGAATCAGCCCCAGCATTTT.

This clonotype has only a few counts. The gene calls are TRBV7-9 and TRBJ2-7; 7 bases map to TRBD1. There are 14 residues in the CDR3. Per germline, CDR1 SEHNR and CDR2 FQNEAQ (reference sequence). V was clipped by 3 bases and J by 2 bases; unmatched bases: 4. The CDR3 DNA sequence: TGTGCCAGCAGCTTCCCGGGACAGCCCTACGAGCAGTACTTC. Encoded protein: CASSFPGQPYEQYF.

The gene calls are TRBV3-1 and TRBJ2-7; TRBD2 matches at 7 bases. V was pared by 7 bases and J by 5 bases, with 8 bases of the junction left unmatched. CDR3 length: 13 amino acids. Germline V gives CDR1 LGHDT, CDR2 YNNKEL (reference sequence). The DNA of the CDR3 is TGTGCCAGCAACTCAGGACTAGGCGACGAGCAGTACTTC. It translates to CASNSGLGDEQYF.

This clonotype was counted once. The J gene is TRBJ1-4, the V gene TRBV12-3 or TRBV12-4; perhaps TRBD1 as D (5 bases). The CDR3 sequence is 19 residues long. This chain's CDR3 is CTCCLVGDVQAQTNEKLFF. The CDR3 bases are TGTACCTGCTGTTTAGTCGGGGACGTACAGGCTCAGACTAATGAAAAACTGTTTTTT.

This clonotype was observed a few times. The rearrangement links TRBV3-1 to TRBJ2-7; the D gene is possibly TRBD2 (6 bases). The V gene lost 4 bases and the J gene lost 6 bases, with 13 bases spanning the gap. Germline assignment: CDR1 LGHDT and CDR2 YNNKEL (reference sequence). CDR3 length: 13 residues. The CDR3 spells CASSPGTWGEQYF. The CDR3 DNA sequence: TGTGCCAGCAGCCCCGGGACTTGGGGCGAGCAGTACTTC.

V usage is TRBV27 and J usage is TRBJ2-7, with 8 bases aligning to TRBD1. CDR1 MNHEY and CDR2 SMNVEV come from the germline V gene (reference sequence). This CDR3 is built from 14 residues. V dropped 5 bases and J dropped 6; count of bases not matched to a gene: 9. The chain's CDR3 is CASSHLGQGSEQYF. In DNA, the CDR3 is TGTGCCAGCAGTCACCTAGGACAGGGCAGCGAGCAGTACTTC.